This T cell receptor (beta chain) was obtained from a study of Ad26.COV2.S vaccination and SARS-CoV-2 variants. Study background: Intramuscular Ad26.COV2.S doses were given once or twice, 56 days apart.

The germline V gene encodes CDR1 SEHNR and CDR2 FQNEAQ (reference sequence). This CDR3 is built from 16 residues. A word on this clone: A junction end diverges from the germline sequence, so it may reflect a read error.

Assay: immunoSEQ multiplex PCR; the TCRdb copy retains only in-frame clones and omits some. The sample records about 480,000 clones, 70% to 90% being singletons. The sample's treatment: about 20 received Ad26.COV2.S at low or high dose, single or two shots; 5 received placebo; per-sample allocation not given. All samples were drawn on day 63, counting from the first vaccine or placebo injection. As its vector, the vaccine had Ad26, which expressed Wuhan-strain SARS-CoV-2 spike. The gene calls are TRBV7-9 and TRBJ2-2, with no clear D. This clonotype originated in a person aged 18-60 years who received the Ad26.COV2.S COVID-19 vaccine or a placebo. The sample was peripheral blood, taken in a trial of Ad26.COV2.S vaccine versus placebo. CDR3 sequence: CASSLLVGAKTGELFF. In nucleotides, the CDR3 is TGTGCCAGCAGCTTATTGGTGGGTGCGAAGACCGGGGAGCTGTTTTTT.